Presented here are 23 T cell receptor beta chains from one specimen sequenced in a study of response to subunit inactivated influenza vaccine. MiXCR, applied by TCRdb to the RT-PCR reads, yields one record per CDR3 protein. The top ten clones hold less than 15% of a sample with under 500,000 distinct CDR3 sequences, 10% to 11% of them seen once. This material consisted of PBMCs from blood, taken roughly 45 days after vaccination. The receptors originated from a man in his fifties who received an inactivated influenza vaccine.

In this sample, this clonotype turned up a few times. The CDR3 bases are TGTGCCAGCAGCTTAGCGGGGGTGGGCTCGCGTAACTATGGCTACACCTTC. This encodes CASSLAGVGSRNYGYTF. The rearrangement uses TRBV7-2 and TRBJ1-2, with a weak D call TRBD1 (5 bases). V was trimmed by 0 bases and J by 1 base, leaving 15 bases between them. Germline loops: CDR1 SGHTA, CDR2 FQGNSA. This CDR3 has 17 residues.

This clonotype was detected only a few times. This rearrangement joins TRBV20-1 to TRBJ2-3, with TRBD2 identical over 7 bases. CDR1 DFQATT and CDR2 SNEGSKA come from the germline V gene (reference sequence). This CDR3 region has 14 residues. V lost 5 bases and J lost 6; bases outside the gene matches: 11. DNA for the CDR3: TGCAGTGCTGGACTAGGAGGTTCGTCCGATACGCAGTATTTT. Its translation: CSAGLGGSSDTQYF.

The rearrangement joins TRBV14 to TRBJ2-1, with 12 bases fitting TRBD2. J lost 8 bases, V lost 2 bases, and 1 base had no gene match. CDR3 length equals 14 residues. From germline, CDR1 is SGHDN and CDR2 FVKESK. CDR3 DNA sequence: TGTGCCAGCAGCCAACTAGCGGGGGGGCATGAGCAGTTCTTC. This gives the protein CASSQLAGGHEQFF.

This clonotype showed up just a few times. This rearrangement joins TRBV20-1 to TRBJ2-7, with D unresolved. There are 13 residues in the CDR3. V lost 2 bases and J 4 bases, leaving 12 bases between the germline ends. The germline CDR1 and CDR2 sequences are DFQATT and SNEGSKA (reference sequence). CDR3 sequence: CSARSSESYEQYF. The CDR3 nucleotides are TGCAGTGCTAGAAGTTCAGAATCGTACGAGCAGTACTTC.

This clonotype was seen only a few times. The rearrangement links TRBV6-2 or TRBV6-3 to TRBJ2-2; 8 bases agree with TRBD2. J was trimmed by 8 bases and V by 0 bases; bases with no gene match: 14. Per germline, CDR1 MNHEY and CDR2 SVGEGT. This CDR3 spans 18 amino acids. The CDR3 DNA follows: TGTGCCAGCAGTTACTCGAATCTCCTAGCGGGTCGGAGGGGGGAGCTGTTTTTT. Translation: CASSYSNLLAGRRGELFF.

The sample holds many counts of this clonotype. The chain is built from TRBV10-1 and TRBJ1-5; D might be TRBD1 (5 bases). V was cut by 7 bases and J by 4 bases, with 17 bases left in between. This CDR3 is built from 15 residues. CDR1 and CDR2 (germline): WNHNN, SYGVQD (reference sequence). CDR3 coding DNA: TGCGCCAGCATCTCAGGGAGTCTTATTAATCAGCCCCAGCATTTT. Encoded protein: CASISGSLINQPQHF.

The chain has TRBV28 and TRBJ2-5; tentatively, D is TRBD1 (6 bases). The V end was cut by 5 bases, the J end by 4 bases, with 17 bases between. This CDR3 spans 15 amino acids. From germline, CDR1 is MDHEN and CDR2 SYDVKM. The CDR3 sequence: CASSLGISRGETQYF. CDR3 in DNA: TGTGCCAGCAGTCTTGGGATCTCCAGGGGAGAGACCCAGTACTTC.

There are a few counts of this clonotype. The rearrangement uses TRBV11-2 and TRBJ1-6; D remains ambiguous. Germline V gives CDR1 SGHAT, CDR2 FQNNGV. Trimming removed 5 bases from V and 8 bases from J, with 4 bases in between. This CDR3 spans 11 amino acids. This CDR3 is CASSHYSPLHF. The CDR3 region has the DNA TGTGCCAGCAGCCATTATTCACCCCTCCACTTT.

This clonotype was found a few times. The chain's CDR3 is CATSREPRGENTEAFF. CDR3 in DNA: TGTGCCACCAGCAGAGAACCCCGGGGAGAGAACACTGAAGCTTTCTTT. The rearrangement joins TRBV15 to TRBJ1-1; the D is unclear. CDR1 is LNHNV, CDR2 YYDKDF, per germline (reference sequence). Trimming shortened V by 0 bases and J by 1 base, and 12 bases separated the two germline ends. The CDR3 spans 16 residues.

The V call is TRBV7-9, the J call TRBJ2-7, with D hard to call. V was clipped by 5 bases and J by 3 bases, with 11 bases between them. The V gene's germline CDR1 is SEHNR and CDR2 FQNEAQ (reference sequence). The CDR3 runs to 13 residues. CDR3 region: CASSRALFYEQYF. The CDR3 region has the DNA TGTGCCAGCAGCCGAGCACTCTTCTACGAGCAGTACTTC.

V gene TRBV5-4 combines with J gene TRBJ2-2; possible D gene TRBD2, 5 bases. Trimming pared 4 bases from V and 4 bases from J, leaving 14 bases between. The CDR3 spans 15 residues. The germline V gene has CDR1 SGHNT and CDR2 YYREEE (reference sequence). This CDR3 is CASSPRGLITGELFF. The DNA of the CDR3 is TGTGCCAGCAGCCCCAGAGGACTGATCACCGGGGAGCTGTTTTTT.

This clonotype was seen many times. Its ends do not fully match the called genes, so a read error is possible. The gene calls are TRBV7-7 and TRBJ2-7; D perhaps matches TRBD2 (6 bases). The CDR3 spans 15 residues. The germline V gene encodes CDR1 SSHAT and CDR2 FNYEAQ (reference sequence). The CDR3 is CASSLRASEDYEQYF. The CDR3 DNA reads as TGTGCTAGCAGCTTAAGGGCTAGCGAAGACTACGAGCAGTACTTC.

Only a few counts were recorded for this clonotype. J is TRBJ2-1 and V is TRBV20-1, with 12 bases fitting TRBD2. CDR1 is DFQATT and CDR2 is SNEGSKA in the germline V gene (reference sequence). Losses at the gene ends were 6 bases for V and 7 bases for J; bases not matched to a gene: 1. The CDR3 contains 12 residues. CDR3 sequence reads: CSAGTSGNEQFF. The CDR3 DNA is TGCAGTGCCGGGACTAGCGGGAATGAGCAGTTCTTC.

This clonotype was seen only a few times. This chain joins TRBV4-2 and TRBJ2-1; TRBD2 matches 8 bases. This CDR3 is built from 16 residues. From germline, CDR1 is LGHNA and CDR2 YNFKEQ. The J segment lost 6 bases and the V segment lost 4 bases, leaving 11 bases of the junction unmatched. CDR3 in amino acids: CASSLTTSGTSNEQFF. CDR3 coding DNA: TGTGCCAGCAGCCTCACTACTTCCGGGACTAGCAATGAGCAGTTCTTC.

In its sample, this clonotype was seen many times. The chain links TRBV4-3 to TRBJ2-3; unclear D gene. Germline loops: CDR1 LGHNA, CDR2 YSLEER. The ends were cut back, 0 bases at V and 3 bases at J, with 10 bases in the middle. The length of the CDR3 is 15 residues. The CDR3, as DNA: TGCGCCAGCAGCCAAGATCTCCTAGTTACAGATACGCAGTATTTT. Translating gives CASSQDLLVTDTQYF.

For this clonotype: A much bigger clone sits one base away, suggesting this may be a read error. V is TRBV29-1 and J is TRBJ2-5; no clear D gene. CDR3 length: 10 amino acids. CDR1 is SQVTM, CDR2 ANQGSEA, per germline. This CDR3 is CIAESGTQYF. The CDR3 nucleotides read TGCATCGCGGAAAGTGGGACCCAGTACTTC.

There are a few counts of this clonotype. This rearrangement joins TRBV12-3 or TRBV12-4 to TRBJ2-3; 9 nucleotides match TRBD2. CDR3 length: 16 residues. Trimming at V came to 5 bases and at J to 5 bases, leaving 11 bases not matched to a gene. The CDR3 here is CASSQWAGGPKDTQYF. In DNA form, the CDR3 reads TGTGCCAGCAGTCAATGGGCGGGGGGGCCGAAAGATACGCAGTATTTT.

This clonotype was counted between two and nine times. V gene TRBV5-1 combines with J gene TRBJ2-5; D gene ambiguous. There are 18 residues in the CDR3. Germline V gene lookup returns CDR1 SGHRS and CDR2 YFSETQ. V shed 0 bases and J shed 1 base, with 19 bases lying between them. DNA for the CDR3: TGCGCCAGCAGCTTGGTGCTGTGGGAAAATTCGGGCCAAGAGACCCAGTACTTC. As protein: CASSLVLWENSGQETQYF.

This clonotype was seen a handful of times. This rearrangement joins TRBV15 to TRBJ2-7, with D hard to call. Germline V CDR1 and CDR2: LNHNV, YYDKDF (reference sequence). The CDR3 runs to 16 residues. The V end was cut by 0 bases, the J end by 0 bases, with 12 bases between. CDR3 residues: CATSRDSWKSSYEQYF. In DNA, the CDR3 is TGTGCCACCAGCAGAGACTCCTGGAAGAGCTCCTACGAGCAGTACTTC.

In its sample, this clonotype was seen many times. The chain links TRBV11-2 to TRBJ2-3; D gene unclear. V lost 5 bases, J lost 9 bases, and 18 bases lay in between. The CDR3 spans 14 residues. Germline V CDR1 and CDR2: SGHAT, FQNNGV. The CDR3 DNA is TGTGCCAGCAGCCTAGGAATGTATGTAAGCACGCAGTATTTT. It codes for CASSLGMYVSTQYF.

In this sample, this clonotype turned up many times. The genes are TRBV20-1 and TRBJ1-1; D perhaps matches TRBD1 (6 bases). The CDR3 totals 13 residues. V lost 1 base and J lost 5, with 11 bases in between. From germline, CDR1 is DFQATT and CDR2 SNEGSKA (reference sequence). The CDR3 spells CSARVAGVTEAFF. In DNA, the CDR3 is TGCAGTGCTAGAGTGGCAGGGGTAACTGAAGCTTTCTTT.

The chain couples TRBV19 to TRBJ1-2; no clear D gene. V was pared by 4 bases and J by 4 bases, with 7 bases between. Per the germline V gene, CDR1 is LNHDA and CDR2 is SQIVND (reference sequence). The CDR3 runs 12 residues. The CDR3 is CASSRDLYGYTF. The CDR3 DNA reads TGTGCCAGTAGTAGAGACCTCTATGGCTACACCTTC. Combining the CDR3 with reference TRBV19 and TRBJ1-2 gives the whole variable domain DGGITQSPKYLFRKEGQNVTLSCEQNLNHDAMYWYRQDPGQGLRLIYYSQIVNDFQKGDIAEGYSVSREKKESFPLTVTSAQKNPTAFYLCASSRDLYGYTFGSGTRLTVV.

The chain employs TRBV20-1 and TRBJ2-5, with 9 nucleotides matching TRBD1. The germline V gene encodes CDR1 DFQATT and CDR2 SNEGSKA (reference sequence). The CDR3 covers 16 residues. V trimming: 6 bases; J trimming: 0 bases; junction bases outside the gene matches: 11. This chain's CDR3 is CSAPPRDRVNQETQYF. CDR3 in DNA: TGCAGTGCCCCGCCCCGGGACAGGGTAAACCAAGAGACCCAGTACTTC.